Described below is a single TCR beta chain sequence and its context. Original processing methods: Reference gene primer amplification yielded estimated nucleated cell counts. Sequencing was performed with immunoSEQ multiplex PCR; in TCRdb, only in-frame clones are kept and a portion is missing. V and J calls and clone size follow that table, whereas D and trimming were derived from the DNA. The table shows more than 85,000 clones, with around 85% occurring only once. The record originates from a study of blood T cell repertoires in COVID-19. For the study at large: T cells, B-cell-depleted T cells, or PBMCs provided the cDNA or gDNA that served as material.

There are 15 residues in the CDR3. CDR1 SGHTA and CDR2 FQGTGA come from the germline V gene. The V end was cut by 3 bases, the J end by 7 bases, with 17 bases between. Sequenced material: peripheral blood. V gene TRBV7-3 combines with J gene TRBJ2-3; possible D gene TRBD2, 5 bases. The origin of this receptor is a man aged 80 or over with acute or convalescent COVID-19. In DNA form, the CDR3 reads TGTGCCAGCAGCTTGTCAAGGATCCCGGGATATACGCAGTATTTT. Its translation: CASSLSRIPGYTQYF.